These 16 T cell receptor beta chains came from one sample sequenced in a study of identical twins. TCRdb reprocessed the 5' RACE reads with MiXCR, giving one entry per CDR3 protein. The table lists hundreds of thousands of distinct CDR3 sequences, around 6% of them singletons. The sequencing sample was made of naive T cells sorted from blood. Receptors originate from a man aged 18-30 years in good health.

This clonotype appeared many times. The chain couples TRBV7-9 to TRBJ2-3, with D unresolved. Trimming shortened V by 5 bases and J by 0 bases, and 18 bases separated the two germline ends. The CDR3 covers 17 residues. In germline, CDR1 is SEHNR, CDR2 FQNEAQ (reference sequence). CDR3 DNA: TGTGCCAGCAGCCTCAGGCGGAGCCGCGTCAGCACAGATACGCAGTATTTT. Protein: CASSLRRSRVSTDTQYF.

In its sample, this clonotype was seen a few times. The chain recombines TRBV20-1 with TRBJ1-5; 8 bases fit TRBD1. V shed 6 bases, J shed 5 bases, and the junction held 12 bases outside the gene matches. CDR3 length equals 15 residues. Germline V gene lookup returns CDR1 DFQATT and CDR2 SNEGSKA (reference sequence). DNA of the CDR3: TGCAGTGCATTGACAGGGGCCTCCCTTCATCAGCCCCAGCATTTT. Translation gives CSALTGASLHQPQHF.

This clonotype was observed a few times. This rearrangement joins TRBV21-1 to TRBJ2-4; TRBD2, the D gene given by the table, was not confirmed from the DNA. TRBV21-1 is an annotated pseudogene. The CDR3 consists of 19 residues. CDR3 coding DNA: TGTGCCAGCAGCTTGAAGGACCCGGGGCGGGAGACCGCCAAAAACATTCAGTACTTC. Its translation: CASSLKDPGRETAKNIQYF.

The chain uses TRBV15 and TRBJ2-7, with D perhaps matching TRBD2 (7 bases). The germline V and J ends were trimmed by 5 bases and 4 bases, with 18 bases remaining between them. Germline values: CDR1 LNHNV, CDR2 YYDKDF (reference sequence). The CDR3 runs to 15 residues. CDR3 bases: TGTGCCACCAGCGGACTTGGGGGGGCTATGTACGAGCAGTACTTC. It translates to CATSGLGGAMYEQYF.

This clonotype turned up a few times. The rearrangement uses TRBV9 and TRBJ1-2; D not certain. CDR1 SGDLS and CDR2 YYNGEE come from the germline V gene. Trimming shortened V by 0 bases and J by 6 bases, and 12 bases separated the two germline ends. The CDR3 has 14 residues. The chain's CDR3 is CASSVEPGANGYTF. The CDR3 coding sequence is TGTGCCAGCAGCGTAGAACCGGGCGCTAATGGCTACACCTTC.

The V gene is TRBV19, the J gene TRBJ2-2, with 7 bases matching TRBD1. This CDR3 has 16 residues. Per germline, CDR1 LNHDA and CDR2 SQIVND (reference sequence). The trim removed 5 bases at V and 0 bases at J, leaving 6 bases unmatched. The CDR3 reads CASSPLRGTNTGELFF. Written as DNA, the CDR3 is TGTGCCAGTAGTCCACTCAGGGGGACGAACACCGGGGAGCTGTTTTTT.

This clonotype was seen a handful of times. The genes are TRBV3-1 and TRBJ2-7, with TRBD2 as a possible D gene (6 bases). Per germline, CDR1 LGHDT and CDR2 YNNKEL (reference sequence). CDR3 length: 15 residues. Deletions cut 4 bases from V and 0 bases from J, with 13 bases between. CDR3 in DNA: TGTGCCAGCAGCCTTTCTCTCGGGAGCTCCTACGAGCAGTACTTC. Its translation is CASSLSLGSSYEQYF.

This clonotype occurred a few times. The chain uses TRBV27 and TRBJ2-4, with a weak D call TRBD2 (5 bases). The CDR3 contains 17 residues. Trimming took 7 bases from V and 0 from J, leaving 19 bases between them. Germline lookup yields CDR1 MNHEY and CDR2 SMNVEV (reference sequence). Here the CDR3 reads CASTPFAGELAKNIQYF. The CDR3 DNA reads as TGTGCCAGCACCCCCTTTGCGGGCGAACTAGCCAAAAACATTCAGTACTTC.

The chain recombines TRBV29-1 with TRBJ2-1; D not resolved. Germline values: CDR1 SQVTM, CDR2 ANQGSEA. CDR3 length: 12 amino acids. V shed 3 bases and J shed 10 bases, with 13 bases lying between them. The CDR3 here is CSVEGRQREQFF. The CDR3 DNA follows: TGCAGCGTTGAGGGTCGCCAAAGGGAGCAGTTCTTC.

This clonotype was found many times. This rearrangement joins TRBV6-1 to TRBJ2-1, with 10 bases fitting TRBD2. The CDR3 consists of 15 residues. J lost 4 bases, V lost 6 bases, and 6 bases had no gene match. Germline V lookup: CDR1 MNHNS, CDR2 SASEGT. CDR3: CASSLSGRVYNEQFF. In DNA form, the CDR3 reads TGTGCCAGCAGCCTCAGCGGGAGGGTTTACAATGAGCAGTTCTTC.

As DNA, the CDR3 is TGTGCCAGCAGTTTTGGGTACAAAACCGGGGAGCTGTTTTTT. This encodes CASSFGYKTGELFF. This chain uses TRBV7-2 with TRBJ2-2; D uncertain. With 6 bases removed from V and 5 bases from J, the gap between germline ends came to 13 bases. CDR1 SGHTA and CDR2 FQGNSA come from the germline V gene. This CDR3 has 14 residues.

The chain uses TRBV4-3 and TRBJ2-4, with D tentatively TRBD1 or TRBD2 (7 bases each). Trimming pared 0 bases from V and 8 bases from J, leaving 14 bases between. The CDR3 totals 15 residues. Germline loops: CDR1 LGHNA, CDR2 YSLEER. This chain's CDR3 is CASSQDRAGGDIQYF. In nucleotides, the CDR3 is TGCGCCAGCAGCCAAGATCGGGCAGGGGGGGACATTCAGTACTTC.

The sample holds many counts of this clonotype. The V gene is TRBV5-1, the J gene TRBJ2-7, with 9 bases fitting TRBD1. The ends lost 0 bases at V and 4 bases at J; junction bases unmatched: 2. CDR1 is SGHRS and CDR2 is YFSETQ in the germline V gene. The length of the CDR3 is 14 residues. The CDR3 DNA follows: TGCGCCAGCAGCTTGGACGGGACAGGGTACGAGCAGTACTTC. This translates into CASSLDGTGYEQYF.

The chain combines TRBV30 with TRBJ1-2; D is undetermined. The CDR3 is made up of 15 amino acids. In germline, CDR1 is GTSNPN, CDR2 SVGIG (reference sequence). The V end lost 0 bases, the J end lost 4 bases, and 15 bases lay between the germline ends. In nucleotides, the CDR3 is TGTGCCTGGAGTGTTCGTTCGGCACAACTCTATGGCTACACCTTC. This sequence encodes CAWSVRSAQLYGYTF.

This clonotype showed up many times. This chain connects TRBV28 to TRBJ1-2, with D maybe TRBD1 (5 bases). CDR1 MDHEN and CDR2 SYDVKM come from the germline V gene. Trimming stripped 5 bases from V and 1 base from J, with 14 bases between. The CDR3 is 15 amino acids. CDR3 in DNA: TGTGCCAGCAGTCCCGGGGGGACCCATAACTATGGCTACACCTTC. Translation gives CASSPGGTHNYGYTF.

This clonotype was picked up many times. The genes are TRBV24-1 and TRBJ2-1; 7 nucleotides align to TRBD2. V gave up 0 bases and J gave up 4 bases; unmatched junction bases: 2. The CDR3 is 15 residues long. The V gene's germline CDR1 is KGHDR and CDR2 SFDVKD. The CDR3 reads CATSDLVSGYNEQFF. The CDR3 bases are TGTGCCACCAGTGATTTGGTTAGCGGGTACAATGAGCAGTTCTTC.